This T cell receptor beta chain was observed in a study of T-cell reconstitution after alpha-beta-depleted transplantation in children. Study results and limitations: Reportedly, roughly two months post-transplant, alpha-beta T cells arose from several hundred expanded graft clones. At day 60, the high TCRbeta diversity found in some patients originated from recipient T cells and thymic progenitors that had survived. One year post-transplant, T-cell counts and diversity were largely derived from T cells produced anew.

Preparation of the TCRbeta library involved a method that used unique molecular identifiers. TCRdb called the PCR reads again in MiXCR, with one record for every CDR3 protein. The table records more than 400,000 distinct CDR3 sequences, roughly 11% of them present only once. Germline CDR1 SEHNR, CDR2 FQNEAQ (reference sequence). The CDR3 consists of 14 residues. V lost 3 bases and J lost 0, with 9 bases in between. As concerns this clonotype: Its antigen is undetermined.

The chain has TRBV7-9 and TRBJ2-7; possibly TRBD1 or TRBD2 for D (5 bases each). This sample comprised PBMCs, mostly from graft donor cells, obtained 180 days after TCRalphabeta/CD19-depleted stem cell transplant. The sequence derives from a female patient between 2 and 10 years old who had a stem cell transplant for aplastic anemia, so the T cells may come from the graft donor. CDR3 in amino acids: CASSFRDDSYEQYF. The CDR3 nucleotides are TGTGCCAGCAGCTTCCGGGACGACTCCTACGAGCAGTACTTC. Complete variable domain (other parts from reference TRBV7-9 and TRBJ2-7): DTGVSQNPRHKITKRGQNVTFRCDPISEHNRLYWYRQTLGQGPEFLTYFQNEAQLEKSRLLSDRFSAERPKGSFSTLEIQRTEQGDSAMYLCASSFRDDSYEQYFGPGTRLTVT.